The entry that follows covers one T cell receptor (beta chain) sequence. A multiplex PCR was run with 60 Vbeta primers and 13 Jbeta primers. Method: immunoSEQ multiplex PCR; TCRdb's copy keeps in-frame clones and lacks some. The sample holds about 140,000 clones, under 80% seen once. This specimen belongs to a study of cytomegalovirus exposure and HLA in healthy donors. Germline trimming cut 6 bases from V and 0 bases from J; bases unmatched to any gene: 6. Germline lookup yields CDR1 LGHNT and CDR2 FRNRAP. The CDR3 spans 17 residues. The chain combines TRBV12-5 with TRBJ1-5, with 12 bases fitting TRBD1. Material: PBMCs. This clonotype was sampled from a male donor in good health and CMV-seronegative. Written as DNA, the CDR3 is TGTGCTAGTGGCCCGGGACAGGGGGCAAATAGCAATCAGCCCCAGCATTTT. This sequence encodes CASGPGQGANSNQPQHF.